This record covers a single T cell receptor beta chain. The antigen is unknown. MiXCR was run by TCRdb on the reads, yielding one entry per CDR3 protein. The sample has fewer than 950,000 distinct CDR3 sequences, roughly 33% seen once; the top ten hold over 10%. This entry is derived from a study of T cell repertoires in cytomegalovirus infection. The CDR3 extends over 12 amino acids. V gave up 0 bases and J gave up 4 bases, with 3 bases separating them. CDR1 LNHDA and CDR2 SQIVND come from the germline V gene (reference sequence). The input for sequencing was cultured CD8+ T cells from PBMCs, taken from culture after CMV antigen stimulation. This rearrangement joins TRBV19 to TRBJ1-1, with D uncertain. The TCR originated in a human donor in good health (CMV status not recorded). Some clones in this sample may be carry-over from other donors' samples. CDR3 DNA: TGTGCCAGTAGTATAGACACCACTGAAGCTTTCTTT. This translates into CASSIDTTEAFF.